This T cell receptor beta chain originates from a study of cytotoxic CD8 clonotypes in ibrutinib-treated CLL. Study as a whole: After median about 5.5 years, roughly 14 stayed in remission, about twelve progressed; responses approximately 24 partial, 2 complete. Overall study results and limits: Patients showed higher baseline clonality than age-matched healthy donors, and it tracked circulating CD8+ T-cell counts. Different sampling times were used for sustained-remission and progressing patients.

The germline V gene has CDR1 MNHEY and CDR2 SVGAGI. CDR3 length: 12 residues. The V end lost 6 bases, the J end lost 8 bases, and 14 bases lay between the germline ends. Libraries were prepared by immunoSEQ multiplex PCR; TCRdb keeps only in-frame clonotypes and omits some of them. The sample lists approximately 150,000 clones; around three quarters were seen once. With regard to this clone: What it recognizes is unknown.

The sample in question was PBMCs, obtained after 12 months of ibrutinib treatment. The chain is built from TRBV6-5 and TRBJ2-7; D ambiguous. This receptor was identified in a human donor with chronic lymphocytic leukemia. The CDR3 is CASRYTASKQYF. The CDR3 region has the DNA TGTGCCAGCAGGTATACAGCCTCCAAGCAGTACTTC.